Listed below are T cell receptor beta chains from one sample, sequenced in a study of early T cells in non-severe SARS-CoV-2 infection. Each CDR3 protein gets one entry after TCRdb re-called the 5' RACE reads with MiXCR. The data hold 65,000 to 80,000 distinct CDR3 sequences, with about 13% observed a single time. Source material: whole blood. The receptors were gathered from an adult who was a healthcare worker with PCR-confirmed SARS-CoV-2 infection or an uninfected control (not recorded which). CDR3s include the opening cysteine and the closing phenylalanine or tryptophan. The order of the fields is V gene, D gene, clone size, J gene, CDR3 protein, CDR3 DNA. D genes are given only for firm matches. Clone size is shown for a subset of rows, as once, few, many or a class of expanded clone.

TRBV11-2,TRBD2,few,TRBJ2-2,CASSTRLAGATGELFF,TGTGCCAGCAGCACTCGACTAGCGGGAGCCACCGGGGAGCTGTTTTTT
TRBV5-4,NA,many,TRBJ2-1,CASSLARGGNLLNEQFF,TGTGCCAGCAGCTTGGCCAGGGGCGGGAATCTTCTCAATGAGCAGTTCTTC
TRBV11-2,TRBD2,many,TRBJ2-1,CASSAGTSGRRNEQFF,TGTGCCAGCAGCGCTGGGACTAGCGGGAGGAGGAATGAGCAGTTCTTC
TRBV20-1,TRBD2,few,TRBJ2-7,CSARELAGARLEQYF,TGCAGTGCTAGAGAACTAGCGGGGGCCCGCCTCGAGCAGTACTTC
TRBV9,TRBD1,few,TRBJ1-1,CASSVDTGGTEAFF,TGTGCCAGCAGCGTAGACACAGGGGGCACTGAAGCTTTCTTT
TRBV3-1,NA,NA,TRBJ1-1,CASSQHISEAFF,TGTGCCAGCAGCCAGCATATATCTGAAGCTTTCTTT
TRBV15,NA,NA,TRBJ1-2,CATSRVWGEDGYTF,TGTGCCACCAGCAGAGTCTGGGGAGAGGATGGCTACACCTTC
TRBV12-3/TRBV12-4,TRBD2,NA,TRBJ2-1,CASSLNRAGVVYNEQFF,TGTGCCAGCAGTTTAAATAGGGCGGGAGTGGTCTACAATGAGCAGTTCTTC
TRBV7-9,TRBD1,many,TRBJ1-6,CASSLGTGGGNSPLHF,TGTGCCAGCAGCTTAGGGACAGGGGGCGGTAATTCACCCCTCCACTTT
TRBV6-6,TRBD1,NA,TRBJ2-7,CASSYIGTGGSEQYF,TGTGCCAGCAGTTACATAGGGACAGGGGGGTCCGAGCAGTACTTC
TRBV5-1,NA,many,TRBJ1-1,CASSLASPGAAFF,TGCGCCAGCAGCTTGGCCTCCCCGGGGGCGGCTTTCTTT
TRBV29-1,TRBD2,NA,TRBJ2-1,CSGGGLGVDEQFF,TGCAGCGGGGGCGGACTAGGAGTTGATGAGCAGTTCTTC
TRBV10-3,TRBD1,NA,TRBJ2-5,CVISLQGAPETQYF,TGTGTCATCAGCTTACAGGGGGCCCCAGAGACCCAGTACTTC
TRBV5-1,TRBD1,few,TRBJ2-5,CASSLDIRGGGETQYF,TGCGCCAGCAGCTTGGATATTAGAGGGGGCGGTGAGACCCAGTACTTC
TRBV6-2/TRBV6-3,NA,NA,TRBJ2-1,CASSRVGSYNEQFF,TGTGCCAGCAGCCGGGTAGGGTCCTACAATGAGCAGTTCTTC
TRBV12-3/TRBV12-4,NA,NA,TRBJ2-1,CASSPRTGRSNEQFF,TGTGCCAGCAGTCCTAGGACTGGCCGGTCCAATGAGCAGTTCTTC
TRBV7-9,NA,few,TRBJ2-1,CASSLGGNYNEQFF,TGTGCCAGCAGCTTAGGGGGAAACTACAATGAGCAGTTCTTC
TRBV6-5,NA,many,TRBJ2-3,CASSYGTRGSAQYF,TGTGCCAGCAGTTACGGCACCCGGGGCAGTGCGCAGTATTTT
TRBV29-1,NA,NA,TRBJ1-3,CSVGQSSGNTIYF,TGCAGCGTTGGTCAGAGCTCTGGAAACACCATATATTTT
TRBV29-1,NA,NA,TRBJ2-6,CSVVVSSGANVLTF,TGCAGCGTTGTAGTGAGCTCTGGGGCCAACGTCCTGACTTTC
TRBV11-2,NA,few,TRBJ1-3,CASSTGPLGNTIYF,TGTGCCAGCAGCACAGGACCCCTAGGAAACACCATATATTTT
TRBV29-1,TRBD1,many,TRBJ1-1,CSVREGAIPEAFF,TGCAGCGTTAGAGAGGGGGCGATCCCTGAAGCTTTCTTT
TRBV25-1,NA,many,TRBJ1-1,CASIGGTEAFF,TGTGCCAGCATTGGCGGCACTGAAGCTTTCTTT
TRBV2,NA,NA,TRBJ1-2,CASSIRYTF,TGTGCCAGCAGTATTCGCTACACCTTC
TRBV30,NA,NA,TRBJ2-3,CAWALGGTDTQYF,TGTGCCTGGGCCCTGGGGGGCACAGATACGCAGTATTTT
TRBV7-2,TRBD1,few,TRBJ1-2,CASSSPSGTGRKLYNYGYTF,TGTGCCAGCAGCTCCCCCTCTGGGACAGGGAGGAAACTTTACAACTATGGCTACACCTTC
TRBV4-2,TRBD2,NA,TRBJ2-1,CASSQAGTTGQRGEQFF,TGTGCCAGCAGCCAAGCCGGGACTACAGGACAACGGGGGGAGCAGTTCTTC
TRBV28,NA,few,TRBJ1-5,CASSSGPMPQHF,TGTGCCAGCAGTTCGGGCCCGATGCCCCAGCATTTT
TRBV12-3/TRBV12-4,NA,few,TRBJ1-5,CASSQQSQPQHF,TGTGCCAGCAGCCAACAGTCCCAGCCCCAGCATTTT
TRBV20-1,TRBD2,few,TRBJ2-2,CSARGSGLAVTGELFF,TGCAGTGCTAGGGGCAGCGGGCTAGCGGTAACCGGGGAGCTGTTTTTT
TRBV7-2,NA,NA,TRBJ1-1,CASSLLWGGGTEAFF,TGTGCCAGCAGCTTATTATGGGGCGGAGGCACTGAAGCTTTCTTT
TRBV12-3/TRBV12-4,NA,many,TRBJ2-7,CASSLSGRGGGEQYF,TGTGCCAGCAGTTTATCGGGACGGGGAGGGGGCGAGCAGTACTTC
TRBV6-5,NA,NA,TRBJ2-7,CASSYARQGYEQYF,TGTGCCAGCAGTTACGCACGTCAGGGCTACGAGCAGTACTTC
TRBV29-1,TRBD1,few,TRBJ2-7,CSVRDRAMGEQYF,TGCAGCGTTCGGGACAGGGCAATGGGCGAGCAGTACTTC
TRBV5-6,NA,NA,TRBJ2-7,CASSLVGQGRPYEQYF,TGTGCCAGCAGCTTGGTAGGGCAGGGGCGTCCCTACGAGCAGTACTTC
TRBV7-3,TRBD2,NA,TRBJ2-3,CASSSGLAGGDTQYF,TGTGCCAGCAGTTCGGGACTAGCGGGAGGAGATACGCAGTATTTT
TRBV18,NA,NA,TRBJ2-1,CASSPQVQDRYNEQFF,TGTGCCAGCTCACCGCAAGTGCAGGACAGATACAATGAGCAGTTCTTC
TRBV7-9,NA,NA,TRBJ2-3,CASSLRADTQYF,TGTGCCAGCAGCTTACGAGCAGATACGCAGTATTTT
TRBV20-1,TRBD1,NA,TRBJ1-6,CSARAIQGQRASPLHF,TGCAGTGCTAGAGCTATACAGGGGCAACGGGCCTCACCCCTCCACTTT
TRBV9,TRBD1,many,TRBJ1-3,CASSVTGTAQFGNTIYF,TGTGCCAGCAGCGTAACAGGGACAGCTCAATTTGGAAACACCATATATTTT
TRBV12-3/TRBV12-4,NA,many,TRBJ2-5,CASSFGVRRYQETQYF,TGTGCCAGCAGTTTCGGGGTTAGAAGGTACCAAGAGACCCAGTACTTC
TRBV13,TRBD1,NA,TRBJ2-1,CASSWPGTGPQQQFF,TGTGCCAGCAGCTGGCCTGGGACAGGGCCGCAACAGCAGTTCTTC
TRBV29-1,TRBD1,few,TRBJ2-7,CSVAGQGYYEQYF,TGCAGCGTTGCGGGACAGGGTTATTACGAGCAGTACTTC
TRBV27,NA,NA,TRBJ1-2,CASRREDSISGYTF,TGTGCCAGCAGACGAGAGGACAGCATTAGTGGCTACACCTTC
TRBV9,NA,NA,TRBJ1-1,CASSPDGPLEAFF,TGTGCCAGCAGCCCGGACGGTCCCCTTGAAGCTTTCTTT
TRBV6-5,NA,NA,TRBJ1-2,CASSQTASYGYTF,TGTGCCAGCAGTCAGACCGCTTCCTATGGCTACACCTTC
TRBV7-9,TRBD1,NA,TRBJ1-1,CASSAGQGIEGANTEAFF,TGTGCCAGCAGCGCCGGACAGGGGATTGAAGGAGCGAACACTGAAGCTTTCTTT
TRBV4-2,NA,NA,TRBJ2-5,CASSQPISTGQQYF,TGTGCCAGCAGCCAACCCATCTCGACAGGCCAACAGTACTTC
TRBV20-1,TRBD2,few,TRBJ2-1,CSASGLAGGEQFF,TGCAGTGCTAGTGGGCTAGCGGGAGGAGAGCAGTTCTTC
TRBV6-5,NA,NA,TRBJ1-1,CASSYSKNTEAFF,TGTGCCAGCAGTTACTCAAAGAACACTGAAGCTTTCTTT
TRBV7-2,TRBD1,few,TRBJ2-3,CASSLVGTGATSTDTQYF,TGTGCCAGCAGCTTAGTCGGGACAGGGGCCACTAGCACAGATACGCAGTATTTT
TRBV6-1,NA,many,TRBJ1-1,CASSEAGDHAGANTEAFF,TGTGCCAGCAGTGAAGCGGGAGACCACGCGGGAGCGAACACTGAAGCTTTCTTT